Listed below are T cell receptor beta chains from one sample, sequenced in a study of T cell changes during pregnancy in multiple sclerosis. The data were produced by immunoSEQ multiplex PCR, yet TCRdb's version contains in-frame clones alone and is incomplete. The table records about 85,000 clones, just over 90% of them present only once. This material consisted of peripheral blood, taken in the first trimester of pregnancy. These receptor sequences come from a female donor with multiple sclerosis, enrolled in a pregnancy study. The CDR3 runs from the conserved cysteine through the conserved F or W. The order of the fields is J gene, D gene, V gene, clone size, CDR3 protein, CDR3 DNA. A D gene is named only where the DNA matches it firmly. Size is stated for part of the rows, as once, few or many counts, or as a class when the clone is expanded.

>TRBJ2-3|.|TRBV7-3|.
CASSRMGGLRSTDTQYF
TGTGCCAGCAGCCGCATGGGGGGTCTTAGAAGCACAGATACGCAGTATTTT
>TRBJ1-6|TRBD1|TRBV5-1|.
CASSLGTGKNSPLHF
TGCGCCAGCAGCTTAGGGACAGGGAAGAATTCACCCCTCCACTTT
>TRBJ2-2|.|TRBV7-9|.
CASSSANRDTGELFF
TGTGCCAGCAGCTCAGCGAACAGGGACACCGGGGAGCTGTTTTTT
>TRBJ2-2|.|TRBV2|.
CASSDRGGLGELFF
TGTGCCAGCAGTGATCGAGGGGGTTTGGGGGAGCTGTTTTTT
>TRBJ1-3|.|TRBV5-1|.
CASSQANSGNTIYF
TGCGCCAGCAGCCAGGCGAACTCTGGAAACACCATATATTTT
>TRBJ1-5|TRBD1|TRBV5-6|.
CASSAGQRSNQPQHF
TGTGCCAGCAGCGCGGGACAGCGGAGCAATCAGCCCCAGCATTTT
>TRBJ2-7|TRBD1|TRBV28|.
CASRGDREESYEQYF
TGTGCCAGCAGGGGGGACAGGGAAGAATCCTACGAGCAGTACTTC
>TRBJ1-5|.|TRBV19|.
CASSIEAGMGQPQHF
TGTGCCAGTAGTATAGAAGCAGGGATGGGTCAGCCCCAGCATTTT
>TRBJ2-5|.|TRBV29-1|.
CSVGLRQQETQYF
TGCAGCGTCGGACTACGACAGCAAGAGACCCAGTACTTC
>TRBJ1-2|TRBD1|TRBV15|.
CATSRDRGQAGQGYTF
TGTGCCACCAGCAGAGATCGCGGACAGGCCGGTCAGGGCTACACCTTC
>TRBJ1-4|TRBD1|TRBV13|few
CASSLVGTGGKLFF
TGTGCCAGCAGCTTAGTTGGGACAGGAGGAAAACTGTTTTTT
>TRBJ1-4|TRBD1|TRBV2|.
CASRLTGGGEKLFF
TGTGCCAGCCGCCTAACAGGGGGCGGTGAAAAACTGTTTTTT
>TRBJ1-6|.|TRBV4-2|.
CASSPRLTDSRLGSYNSPLHF
TGTGCCAGCAGCCCCCGACTAACGGACAGTCGGCTGGGCTCCTATAATTCACCCCTCCACTTT
>TRBJ1-4|.|TRBV5-6|.
CASSLDSGTGYEKLFF
TGTGCCAGCAGCTTGGATTCTGGAACAGGGTATGAAAAACTGTTTTTT
>TRBJ1-6|.|TRBV6-5|.
CASSPPGHSDSPLHF
TGTGCCAGCAGTCCCCCGGGACATTCCGATTCACCCCTCCACTTT
>TRBJ2-7|.|TRBV28|.
CASSLFRGLGNSYEQYF
TGTGCCAGCAGTTTATTTCGAGGGTTGGGTAACTCCTACGAGCAGTACTTC
>TRBJ1-3|.|TRBV2|.
CASSEGGWWRVGGNTIYF
TGTGCCAGCAGTGAAGGCGGATGGTGGAGGGTTGGTGGAAACACCATATATTTT
>TRBJ1-1|.|TRBV27|.
CASNLGQNTEAFF
TGTGCCAGCAATTTAGGACAGAACACTGAAGCTTTCTTT
>TRBJ2-5|.|TRBV27|few
CASRMGGGETQYF
TGTGCCAGCAGGATGGGGGGTGGCGAGACCCAGTACTTC
>TRBJ2-1|TRBD2|TRBV5-1|.
CASWSGGGYNEQFF
TGCGCCAGTTGGAGCGGGGGGGGCTACAATGAGCAGTTCTTC
>TRBJ2-5|.|TRBV7-3|.
CASSPNGGMETQYF
TGTGCCAGCAGCCCCAACGGGGGAATGGAGACCCAGTACTTC
>TRBJ1-3|TRBD1|TRBV2|.
CASSPRQGARYGNTIYF
TGTGCCAGCAGCCCAAGACAGGGGGCGCGATATGGAAACACCATATATTTT
>TRBJ2-5|TRBD2|TRBV6-5|.
CASRGLVVETQYF
TGTGCCAGCAGAGGACTAGTGGTGGAGACCCAGTACTTC
>TRBJ1-1|.|TRBV9|.
CASSVGTQNTEAFF
TGTGCCAGCAGCGTAGGGACACAGAACACTGAAGCTTTCTTT